This T cell receptor (beta chain) was documented in a study of vaccination effects on CD4 cells after COVID-19. About the study: Before sequencing, viral peptide pools were used by the ViraFEST assay to expand antigen-specific CD4+ T cells. Whole-study findings and limits: Infection- and vaccine-induced clones contracted markedly late after vaccination.

Cells that had been cultured for 10 days were the source of isolated CD4+ T cells. The cohort was immunized with two doses of either the BNT162b2 or mRNA-1273 vaccine. Sequenced by immunoSEQ multiplex PCR; TCRdb stores in-frame clones only, minus some. The profile covers tens of thousands of clones, with around 69% appearing a single time and about 2.3% taken by the ten largest. This CDR3 has 15 residues. Germline CDR1 and CDR2: KGHDR and SFDVKD. Trimming left V 0 bases short and J 1 base short, with 8 bases between. Notes on this clone: Its specificity is not known.

Sequencing used CD4+ T cells from PBMCs cultured without peptide, obtained after COVID-19 vaccination. The TCR was taken from a human donor who received a COVID-19 vaccine. This sequence joins TRBV24-1 and TRBJ2-5, with D perhaps TRBD2 (5 bases). The CDR3 sequence is CATSDLAGVQETQYF. In nucleotides, the CDR3 is TGTGCCACCAGTGATTTGGCCGGGGTCCAAGAGACCCAGTACTTC.